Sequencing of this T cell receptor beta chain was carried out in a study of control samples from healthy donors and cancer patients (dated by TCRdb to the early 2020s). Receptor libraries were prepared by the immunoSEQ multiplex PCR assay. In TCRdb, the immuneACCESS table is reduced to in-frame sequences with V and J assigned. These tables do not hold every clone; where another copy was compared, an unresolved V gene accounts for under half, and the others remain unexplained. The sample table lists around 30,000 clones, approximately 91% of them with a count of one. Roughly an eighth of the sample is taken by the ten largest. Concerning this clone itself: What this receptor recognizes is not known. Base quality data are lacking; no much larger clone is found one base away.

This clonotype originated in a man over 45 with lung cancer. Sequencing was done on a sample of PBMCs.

The nucleotides are TGTGCCAGCAGCTTCTCGATTACGCAGTATTTT. Its protein reads: CASSFSITQYF. The chain links TRBV5-4 with TRBJ2-3; the D gene is not confidently resolved. From cysteine to phenylalanine, the CDR3 is 11 amino acids long. Here the CDR3 DNA is all that survives: 33 bases in frame from base 1. The V end loses 2 bases and the J end loses 8 bases, and a stretch of 6 bases separates them. CDR1 and CDR2, per the germline V gene (reference sequence), are SGHNT and YYREEE.